The clone carrying this TCR beta chain was counted between two and nine times. One entry per CDR3 protein, called by TCRdb with MiXCR from the 5' RACE reads. The sample includes under 350,000 distinct CDR3 sequences, nearly 9.5% seen only once; the top ten take 6% to 8.5%. The data are from a study of identical twins. From germline, CDR1 is SNHLY and CDR2 FYNNEI. This CDR3 spans 17 amino acids. Trimming took 3 bases from V and 0 from J, leaving 15 bases between them. This same sample was also taken into another study, of yellow fever vaccine responses in identical twins.

This chain links TRBV2 with TRBJ2-1, with D possibly matching TRBD2 (7 bases). What was sequenced was CD8+ T cells sorted from blood. This TCR came from a woman younger than 30 in good health. The chain's CDR3 is CASSEGPGGFSYNEQFF. The CDR3 DNA follows: TGTGCCAGCAGTGAGGGTCCGGGGGGCTTCTCCTACAATGAGCAGTTCTTC.